The sequence of this T cell receptor beta chain was determined in a study of beta chain features in type 1 diabetes. Study context: All samples combined gave roughly 100,000,000 sorted cells for examination.

As every portion of the isolated RNA was reverse transcribed, the sequencing read expressed TCRB transcripts. Sequenced naive, central memory and regulatory T cell samples produced an average of about 3.57 million reads. Produced via immunoSEQ multiplex PCR; TCRdb's table is partial and in-frame only. In the table there are 620,000 or so clones, about 16% of which are singletons. Germline assignment: CDR1 MGHDK and CDR2 SYGVNS. The CDR3 totals 15 residues. Germline trimming cut 5 bases from V and 7 bases from J; bases unmatched to any gene: 9. This clone came up a few times. The material sequenced was naive CD4+ T cells from blood. This chain joins TRBV25-1 and TRBJ2-2; 8 positions match TRBD1. The receptor comes from a man between 18 and 35 years old in good health. The CDR3 here is CASSRAGGMSGELFF. For the CDR3, the DNA is TGTGCCAGCAGTCGGGCAGGGGGCATGAGCGGGGAGCTGTTTTTT.